The 9 T cell receptor beta chains presented below share a single source sample, sequenced in a study of cytomegalovirus exposure and HLA in healthy donors. PCR was performed using 60 Vbeta and 13 Jbeta primers. Using immunoSEQ multiplex PCR, the repertoire was profiled, and TCRdb retains in-frame clones only, with some absent. The sample comprises over 100,000 clones, about 76% of which are singletons, and 1.3% to 1.5% rests with the top ten. Sequences were obtained from PBMCs. The receptors were gathered from a woman aged 35 to 49 in good health and CMV-seronegative.

The chain is built from TRBV4-3 and TRBJ2-4; D call uncertain. Germline CDR1 is LGHNA and CDR2 is YSLEER. Trimming took 0 bases from V and 0 from J, leaving 12 bases between them. This CDR3 contains 17 residues. CDR3 sequence: CASSQDPQAIAKNIQYF. The DNA of the CDR3 is TGCGCCAGCAGCCAAGATCCCCAAGCGATAGCCAAAAACATTCAGTACTTC.

This clone came up once. This chain links TRBV5-6 with TRBJ2-7, with D possibly TRBD1 on 6 matching bases. Per germline, CDR1 SGHDT and CDR2 YYEEEE. V lost 1 base, J lost 3 bases, and 14 bases lay in between. The CDR3 loop spans 15 amino acids. The DNA of the CDR3 is TGTGCCAGCAGCTTGTGGGGGCCATTATACTACGAGCAGTACTTC. Its translation: CASSLWGPLYYEQYF.

The chain couples TRBV6-1 to TRBJ1-2; D is perhaps TRBD1 (5 bases). The CDR3 spans 15 residues. The V gene's germline CDR1 is MNHNS and CDR2 SASEGT. V was cut by 1 base and J by 4 bases, with 13 bases left in between. The CDR3 loop is CASSEGVTGGYGYTF. CDR3 nucleotides: TGTGCCAGCAGTGAAGGAGTGACGGGGGGCTATGGCTACACCTTC.

The rearrangement uses TRBV6-1 and TRBJ2-7; 9 nucleotides agree with TRBD1. The germline gives CDR1 MNHNS, CDR2 SASEGT. The CDR3 runs 14 residues. V dropped 6 bases and J dropped 2; count of bases not matched to a gene: 5. As DNA, the CDR3 is TGTGCCAGCAGGGGGACAGGGTTGACCTACGAGCAGTACTTC. Protein sequence: CASRGTGLTYEQYF.

The CDR3 sequence is CATSRAGTGVGTEAFF. DNA for the CDR3: TGTGCCACCAGCAGGGCCGGGACAGGGGTAGGGACTGAAGCTTTCTTT. The rearrangement uses TRBV15 and TRBJ1-1, with 10 nucleotides matching TRBD1. After removal of 3 bases from V and 5 bases from J, the junction contained 9 bases not matched to a gene. The V gene's germline CDR1 is LNHNV and CDR2 YYDKDF (reference sequence). The CDR3 runs 16 residues.

The chain carries TRBV29-1 and TRBJ2-3; 12 bases are a match to TRBD2. This CDR3 has 17 amino acids. J lost 5 bases, V lost 5 bases, and 14 bases had no gene match. Germline V lookup: CDR1 SQVTM, CDR2 ANQGSEA. The CDR3 spells CSVLITSSGGAKDTQYF. The CDR3 bases are TGCAGCGTTCTCATTACATCTAGCGGGGGGGCTAAAGATACGCAGTATTTT.

CDR3 region: CASSLGQGVAQPQHF. Here the CDR3 DNA reads TGTGCCAGCAGCTTAGGCCAGGGGGTGGCTCAGCCCCAGCATTTT. This chain links TRBV7-8 with TRBJ1-5; TRBD1 matches 7 bases. The CDR3 spans 15 residues. J lost 6 bases, V lost 1 base, and 6 bases had no gene match. CDR1 and CDR2 (germline): SGHVS, FQNEAQ.

Here the CDR3 DNA reads TGTGCCAGCAGCTTTCGAACAGGGGGAAACTATGGCTACACCTTC. Its protein is CASSFRTGGNYGYTF. This chain uses TRBV5-6 with TRBJ1-2, with 8 bases fitting TRBD1. The V and J ends lost 2 bases and 2 bases, in that order; junction bases with no gene match: 5. The length of the CDR3 is 15 residues. CDR1 is SGHDT, CDR2 YYEEEE, per germline. The complete variable domain, with remaining parts taken from reference TRBV5-6 and TRBJ1-2, reads DAGVTQSPTHLIKTRGQQVTLRCSPKSGHDTVSWYQQALGQGPQFIFQYYEEEERQRGNFPDRFSGHQFPNYSSELNVNALLLGDSALYLCASSFRTGGNYGYTFGSGTRLTVV.

A word on this clone: The junction departs from the called germline gene at one end, perhaps through a read error. The V gene is TRBV7-7, the J gene TRBJ2-1; a possible D gene is TRBD1 (8 bases). This CDR3 is 17 amino acids long. The V gene's germline CDR1 is SSHAT and CDR2 FNYEAQ (reference sequence). CDR3 in DNA: TGTGCTAGCAGCCCGGACAGGGCCGGGGGGTCCTACAATGAGCAGTTCTTC. Translation gives CASSPDRAGGSYNEQFF.